This paragraph reports one T cell receptor beta chain. It is unclear where the CDR3 begins or ends on the DNA, so no DNA is shown, and the CDR3 is as TCRdb lists it. The data are from a study of spatial heterogeneity in lung cancer. Study overall: 72 TRACERx patients with early, untreated non-small cell lung cancer donated samples. Averaged across combinations, each unique TCR and UMI pairing appeared more than ten times in raw reads, which were uncorrected. Among detected sequences, beta-chain ones consistently exceeded alpha-chain ones in number.

Time point defined: blood at routine non-recurrence follow-up after resection. The study sequenced unsorted whole RNA from tumor, nontumor lung or frozen PBMC. TCRdb called the 5' RACE reads again in MiXCR, with one record for every CDR3 protein. The sample lists 95,000 to 130,000 distinct CDR3 sequences, 12% occurring once. Termini included, the CDR3 measures 19 amino acids. Germline loops: CDR1 SGHVS, CDR2 FNYEAQ. This TCR derives from a male donor with early-stage non-small cell lung cancer. The genes are TRBV7-6 and TRBJ2-2; the table calls TRBD1, which could not be checked here. The sequencing here drew on PBMCs, taken at follow-up. CDR3 sequence reads: CASSLGQAERPTTPGSCFF.